This T cell receptor (beta chain) comes out of a study of memory CD4+ T cells and cytomegalovirus serostatus. Study overall: Of the healthy Belgian adults, eight or nine were CMV seropositive and 20 to 30 seronegative.

Single viable CD3+CD4+CD8-CD45RO+ cells were sorted as the memory CD4+ T cells. CMV serostatus came from serum IgG against pp150, pp28, p38, p52. In the original workflow: After removing out-of-frame reads, around 2,000,000 distinct TCRbeta sequences remained. The method was immunoSEQ multiplex PCR; TCRdb's version includes in-frame clones alone and lacks a portion of them. Clonal size and the V and J genes are those of that table, whereas D and trimming came from the DNA. Seen here are 25,000 to 30,000 clones, about 80% observed once, and the top ten hold approximately 0.7%. A note on this clone: A junction end diverges from the germline sequence, so it may reflect a read error.

The germline gives CDR1 SGHRS, CDR2 YFSETQ. The CDR3 has 15 amino acids. The sequence was obtained from an adult in good health and CMV-seronegative. Sequenced input: memory CD4+ T cells from blood. The chain couples TRBV5-1 to TRBJ2-7; perhaps TRBD1 as D (6 bases). The CDR3 here is CASSLVQGPSNEQYF. The CDR3 nucleotides are TGCGCCAGCAGCTTGGTGCAGGGGCCCTCCAACGAGCAGTACTTC.